One sample yielded the 30 T cell receptor beta chains listed below, sequenced in a study of blood T cell repertoires in COVID-19. The repertoire was sequenced with immunoSEQ multiplex PCR; TCRdb's copy has only in-frame clones and lacks some. Of 150,000 to 200,000 clones listed, roughly nine tenths are singletons. Sequenced material: peripheral blood. The receptors stem from a woman in her 70s with acute or convalescent COVID-19.

V is TRBV6-6 and J is TRBJ2-3, with no clear D. The germline CDR1 and CDR2 sequences are MNHNY and SVGAGI (reference sequence). The CDR3 extends over 14 amino acids. V dropped 5 bases and J dropped 5 bases, with 14 bases sitting between them. This CDR3 reads CASSRNPQVDTQYF. In nucleotides, the CDR3 is TGTGCCAGCAGTCGGAACCCCCAGGTAGATACGCAGTATTTT.

This chain links TRBV7-9 with TRBJ2-1, with D tentatively TRBD2 (6 bases). CDR3 size: 15 residues. V shed 1 base and J shed 7 bases, with 14 bases lying between them. Germline V gene sequence: CDR1 SEHNR, CDR2 FQNEAQ (reference sequence). The CDR3 nucleotides read TGTGCCAGCAGCTTAGTCGAGACTAGAGGGAATGAGCAGTTCTTC. This codes for CASSLVETRGNEQFF.

The CDR3 reads CASRKSAGTGELFF. The CDR3 DNA reads TGTGCCAGCAGAAAGAGCGCGGGGACCGGGGAGCTGTTTTTT. The chain recombines TRBV6-5 with TRBJ2-2; a weak D match, TRBD2 (6 bases). Germline CDR1 is MNHEY and CDR2 is SVGAGI. V was pared by 6 bases and J by 5 bases, with 13 bases between. The CDR3 is 14 residues long.

This clone was recorded a few times. J is TRBJ1-5 and V is TRBV20-1; 7 nucleotides align to TRBD1. CDR1 DFQATT and CDR2 SNEGSKA come from the germline V gene (reference sequence). This CDR3 has 14 residues. Losses at the gene ends were 5 bases for V and 7 bases for J; bases not matched to a gene: 11. CDR3 nucleotide sequence: TGCAGTGCTCGTGCCGGGACAGTGGGACAGCCCCAGCATTTT. Translation: CSARAGTVGQPQHF.

This rearrangement joins TRBV7-9 to TRBJ2-3, with D tentatively TRBD1 (5 bases). Per germline, CDR1 SEHNR and CDR2 FQNEAQ (reference sequence). The ends were cut back, 5 bases at V and 5 bases at J, with 11 bases in the middle. The CDR3 has 13 amino acids. The CDR3 loop reads CASSKNTGDTQYF. The CDR3 nucleotides are TGTGCCAGCAGCAAAAATACAGGAGATACGCAGTATTTT.

The chain couples TRBV5-6 to TRBJ2-4; TRBD1 might be the D (6 bases). This CDR3 has 12 residues. CDR1 and CDR2 (germline): SGHDT, YYEEEE. Trimming left V 5 bases short and J 7 bases short, with 10 bases between. CDR3 region: CASSSQGNIQYF. In DNA, the CDR3 is TGTGCCAGCAGTTCCCAGGGGAACATTCAGTACTTC.

The genes are TRBV28 and TRBJ2-1; TRBD1 matches 7 bases. This CDR3 region has 12 residues. Germline V gene sequence: CDR1 MDHEN, CDR2 SYDVKM. Germline trimming cut 2 bases from V and 10 bases from J; bases unmatched to any gene: 2. The CDR3 sequence: CASSLTDREQFF. The CDR3, as DNA: TGTGCCAGCAGTTTAACGGACAGGGAGCAGTTCTTC.

The chain links TRBV10-3 to TRBJ1-2, with a possible D match to TRBD1 (5 bases). The V end lost 8 bases, the J end lost 2 bases, and 12 bases lay between the germline ends. Germline V CDR1 and CDR2: ENHRY, SYGVKD. This CDR3 contains 13 residues. CDR3 sequence: CAISGRGNYGYTF. DNA for the CDR3: TGTGCCATCTCCGGAAGGGGAAACTATGGCTACACCTTC.

This sequence joins TRBV6-6 and TRBJ2-7; 8 bases align to TRBD1. The CDR3 totals 14 residues. The germline gives CDR1 MNHNY, CDR2 SVGAGI (reference sequence). V shed 4 bases and J 4 bases; nucleotides not matched to a gene: 6. The CDR3: CASSSLRQGYEQYF. For the CDR3, the DNA is TGTGCCAGCAGTTCCCTAAGACAGGGGTACGAGCAGTACTTC.

This clone was seen a single time. CDR3 sequence reads: CSPSGGDEQYF. CDR3 nucleotides: TGCAGCCCGTCGGGGGGCGACGAGCAGTACTTC. V is TRBV20-1 and J is TRBJ2-7; a possible D gene is TRBD2 (7 bases). CDR1 is DFQATT and CDR2 is SNEGSKA in the germline V gene (reference sequence). The length of the CDR3 is 11 residues.

The genes are TRBV28 and TRBJ1-5; tentatively, D is TRBD1 (5 bases). V lost 6 bases and J lost 5, with 11 bases in between. The CDR3 is made up of 13 amino acids. Germline assignment: CDR1 MDHEN and CDR2 SYDVKM. The CDR3, as DNA: TGTGCCAGCAGCCCCGGAGGGGATCAGCCCCAGCATTTT. This encodes CASSPGGDQPQHF.

The gene calls are TRBV19 and TRBJ1-1; D remains unclear. This CDR3 has 13 residues. Germline V gene data show CDR1 as LNHDA and CDR2 as SQIVND (reference sequence). Trimming left V 10 bases short and J 3 bases short, with 15 bases between. The CDR3 region is CATTQKRDTEAFF. In nucleotides, the CDR3 is TGTGCCACCACGCAGAAGCGGGACACTGAAGCTTTCTTT.

V and J are TRBV2 and TRBJ1-6; perhaps TRBD1 as D (5 bases). Germline CDR1 reads SNHLY; CDR2 reads FYNNEI. Trimming stripped 7 bases from V and 0 bases from J, with 10 bases between. The CDR3 totals 15 residues. The CDR3 DNA sequence: TGTGCCAGCAACTACGACAGCTCCTATAATTCACCCCTCCACTTT. Amino acid sequence: CASNYDSSYNSPLHF.

The chain has TRBV4-1 and TRBJ2-7; D is unclear. The germline V gene has CDR1 MGHRA and CDR2 YSYEKL. The V and J ends lost 0 bases and 3 bases respectively, with 15 bases between them. The CDR3 loop spans 16 amino acids. CDR3 sequence (DNA): TGCGCCAGCAGCCAAGATTTGAACATTTTTCTCTACGAGCAGTACTTC. Translated, it gives CASSQDLNIFLYEQYF.

The V gene is TRBV3-1 (or the pseudogene TRBV3-2), the J gene TRBJ1-2; D is undetermined. V was clipped by 6 bases and J by 2 bases, with 13 bases between them. This CDR3 region has 14 residues. Per germline, CDR1 LGHDT and CDR2 YNNKEL (reference sequence). The CDR3 here is CASSPEGGNYGYTF. In DNA form, the CDR3 reads TGTGCCAGCAGTCCAGAAGGAGGGAACTATGGCTACACCTTC.

The V and J genes are TRBV7-8 and TRBJ2-7, with 13 positions matching TRBD2. The CDR3 length is 18 residues. V shed 1 base and J 1 base; nucleotides not matched to a gene: 7. From germline, CDR1 is SGHVS and CDR2 FQNEAQ. CDR3 amino acids: CASSLVWTSGSSSYEQYF. The CDR3 DNA reads as TGTGCCAGCAGCTTAGTCTGGACTAGCGGGAGTTCATCCTACGAGCAGTACTTC.

The J gene is TRBJ1-1, the V gene TRBV5-1; 7 nucleotides align to TRBD1. Looked up from germline, CDR1 is SGHRS and CDR2 is YFSETQ. The CDR3 covers 16 residues. J lost 4 bases, V lost 2 bases, and 11 bases had no gene match. CDR3 residues: CASSFSGGGMSTEAFF. CDR3 nucleotide sequence: TGCGCCAGCAGCTTTTCAGGGGGTGGGATGAGCACTGAAGCTTTCTTT.

The chain links TRBV28 to TRBJ1-5; 7 bases are shared with TRBD1. CDR3 length equals 15 residues. The germline CDR1 and CDR2 sequences are MDHEN and SYDVKM. V trimming: 6 bases; J trimming: 1 base; junction bases outside the gene matches: 6. DNA of the CDR3: TGTGCCAGCAGCTCGAGGGGGCGGAGCAATCAGCCCCAGCATTTT. Amino acid sequence: CASSSRGRSNQPQHF.

The chain employs TRBV11-2 and TRBJ1-5; 10 nucleotides agree with TRBD1. The junction had 6 bases not matched to a gene; V was cut back by 5 bases and J by 5 bases. The CDR3 is 15 residues long. Germline V gene sequence: CDR1 SGHAT, CDR2 FQNNGV. The CDR3 DNA sequence: TGTGCCAGCAGCAACGGGACAGGGGAGGATCAGCCCCAGCATTTT. This gives the protein CASSNGTGEDQPQHF. The whole variable domain, filled in from reference TRBV11-2 and TRBJ1-5, reads EAGVAQSPRYKIIEKRQSVAFWCNPISGHATLYWYQQILGQGPKLLIQFQNNGVVDDSQLPKDRFSAERLKGVDSTLKIQPAKLEDSAVYLCASSNGTGEDQPQHFGDGTRLSIL.

The V gene is TRBV4-1, the J gene TRBJ1-6; 7 nucleotides agree with TRBD1. Germline lookup yields CDR1 MGHRA and CDR2 YSYEKL. This CDR3 is 17 amino acids long. Trimming took 3 bases from V and 5 from J; bases not matched to a gene: 10. The CDR3 sequence is CASSHTRRDRNNSPLHF. The DNA of the CDR3 is TGCGCCAGCAGCCACACTCGCCGGGACAGAAATAATTCACCCCTCCACTTT.

The chain employs TRBV2 and TRBJ1-6, with 7 bases lining up with TRBD1. J lost 0 bases, V lost 6 bases, and 11 bases had no gene match. Germline V gives CDR1 SNHLY, CDR2 FYNNEI. The CDR3 spans 18 residues. The CDR3 spells CASSGIQQGSSYNSPLHF. The CDR3 coding sequence is TGTGCCAGCAGCGGGATTCAACAGGGGAGCTCCTATAATTCACCCCTCCACTTT. The variable domain in full, completed from reference TRBV2 and TRBJ1-6, reads EPEVTQTPSHQVTQMGQEVILRCVPISNHLYFYWYRQILGQKVEFLVSFYNNEISEKSEIFDDQFSVERPDGSNFTLKIRSTKLEDSAMYFCASSGIQQGSSYNSPLHFGNGTRLTVT.

The rearrangement links TRBV28 to TRBJ1-4; TRBD1 agrees at 7 bases. Per germline, CDR1 MDHEN and CDR2 SYDVKM. The J segment lost 11 bases and the V segment lost 4 bases, leaving 19 bases of the junction unmatched. The CDR3 extends over 17 amino acids. The CDR3 sequence: CASSSRPRTGERGKLFF. The CDR3 bases are TGTGCCAGCAGTTCCCGCCCCCGTACAGGGGAAAGAGGGAAACTGTTTTTT.

The J gene is TRBJ1-5, the V gene TRBV19, with D possibly matching TRBD1 (6 bases). The V gene lost 6 bases and the J gene lost 4 bases, with 16 bases spanning the gap. Per the germline V gene, CDR1 is LNHDA and CDR2 is SQIVND (reference sequence). This CDR3 contains 15 residues. The CDR3 here is CASSPIGGANQPQHF. DNA of the CDR3: TGTGCCAGTAGCCCCATCGGGGGGGCGAATCAGCCCCAGCATTTT.

The V gene is TRBV7-8, the J gene TRBJ1-5; D is uncertain. The CDR3 sequence is 16 residues long. Per the germline V gene, CDR1 is SGHVS and CDR2 is FQNEAQ. The V end lost 1 base, the J end lost 3 bases, and 13 bases lay between the germline ends. The CDR3, as DNA: TGTGCCAGCAGCTTAGGGGCCCTGGCCCCCAATCAGCCCCAGCATTTT. This sequence encodes CASSLGALAPNQPQHF. The full variable domain, rest sourced from reference TRBV7-8 and TRBJ1-5, is GAGVSQSPRYKVAKRGQDVALRCDPISGHVSLFWYQQALGQGPEFLTYFQNEAQLDKSGLPSDRFFAERPEGSVSTLKIQRTQQEDSAVYLCASSLGALAPNQPQHFGDGTRLSIL.

The rearrangement links TRBV5-1 to TRBJ2-2; TRBD1 agrees at 7 bases. Trimming removed 0 bases from V and 2 bases from J; junction bases left unmatched: 4. The CDR3 extends over 16 amino acids. CDR1 is SGHRS, CDR2 YFSETQ, per germline. The CDR3 loop is CASSLAHRGNTGELFF. In DNA, the CDR3 is TGCGCCAGCAGCTTGGCCCACAGGGGAAACACCGGGGAGCTGTTTTTT.

This chain uses TRBV10-1 with TRBJ2-7; TRBD2 aligns across 8 bases. Per germline, CDR1 WNHNN and CDR2 SYGVQD (reference sequence). The CDR3 spans 15 residues. The J segment lost 0 bases and the V segment lost 3 bases, leaving 4 bases of the junction unmatched. In DNA form, the CDR3 reads TGCGCCAGCAGTGACTCCGGGACTAGCTCCTACGAGCAGTACTTC. Translating it yields CASSDSGTSSYEQYF.

V usage is TRBV7-6 and J usage is TRBJ2-1; 7 bases align to TRBD2. This CDR3 has 15 residues. The germline V gene has CDR1 SGHVS and CDR2 FNYEAQ. The V gene end was trimmed by 5 bases and the J gene end by 2 bases; junction bases not matched to a gene: 6. In nucleotides, the CDR3 is TGTGCCAGCAGCCCTAGAGCGGGGACCTACAATGAGCAGTTCTTC. Its protein product is CASSPRAGTYNEQFF.

This clone was counted a single time. The V call is TRBV29-1, the J call TRBJ2-7; D is perhaps TRBD2 (5 bases). Germline CDR1 and CDR2: SQVTM and ANQGSEA. This CDR3 has 11 amino acids. V was pared by 4 bases and J by 3 bases, with 7 bases between. CDR3 sequence reads: CSVVGLYEQYF. The DNA of the CDR3 is TGCAGCGTTGTAGGACTCTACGAGCAGTACTTC.

The chain joins TRBV27 to TRBJ1-1; D is ambiguous. This CDR3 is 14 amino acids long. Germline V lookup: CDR1 MNHEY, CDR2 SMNVEV (reference sequence). The V end was cut by 2 bases, the J end by 3 bases, with 10 bases between. CDR3 region: CASSLGRGDTEAFF. CDR3 sequence (DNA): TGTGCCAGCAGTTTAGGGCGGGGAGACACTGAAGCTTTCTTT.

This clone appeared a few times. The chain couples TRBV18 to TRBJ1-2; 8 bases fit TRBD1. CDR1 KGHSH and CDR2 LQKENI come from the germline V gene. The length of the CDR3 is 13 residues. After removal of 3 bases from V and 4 bases from J, the junction contained 1 base not matched to a gene. CDR3 sequence: CASSPDRGYGYTF. The DNA of the CDR3 is TGTGCCAGCTCACCCGACAGGGGCTATGGCTACACCTTC.